One sample yielded the 31 T cell receptor beta chains listed below, sequenced in a study of cytomegalovirus exposure and HLA in healthy donors. PCR primers comprised 60 Vbeta and 13 Jbeta primers. TCRdb's copy holds only in-frame clones and misses some; the assay was immunoSEQ multiplex PCR. There are 150,000 to 180,000 clones in the sample; roughly three quarters occur only once, and around 13% lies in the top ten. Sequencing was done on a sample of PBMCs. The receptors originated from a young man in good health and CMV-seropositive.

This rearrangement joins TRBV18 to TRBJ2-3, with TRBD2 matching 12 bases. The junction had 3 bases not matched to a gene; V was cut back by 2 bases and J by 3 bases. The CDR3 extends over 16 amino acids. The V gene's germline CDR1 is KGHSH and CDR2 LQKENI. The CDR3 sequence is CASSPGTSGRTDTQYF. CDR3 bases: TGTGCCAGCTCACCAGGAACTAGCGGGAGGACAGATACGCAGTATTTT.

This clone was observed once. The rearrangement uses TRBV30 and TRBJ2-7; 9 bases are shared with TRBD2. The CDR3 contains 16 residues. Germline CDR1 and CDR2: GTSNPN and SVGIG (reference sequence). V dropped 1 base and J dropped 4; count of bases not matched to a gene: 11. In DNA form, the CDR3 reads TGTGCCTGGAGTGGGCCCGGTAGCGGGAGTATTTACGAGCAGTACTTC. Amino acid sequence: CAWSGPGSGSIYEQYF. Together with reference TRBV30 and TRBJ2-7, the CDR3 gives the full variable domain: SQTIHQWPATLVQPVGSPLSLECTVEGTSNPNLYWYRQAAGRGLQLLFYSVGIGQISSEVPQNLSASRPQDRQFILSSKKLLLSDSGFYLCAWSGPGSGSIYEQYFGPGTRLTVT.

The rearrangement links TRBV9 to TRBJ1-1; 10 positions match TRBD1. From germline, CDR1 is SGDLS and CDR2 YYNGEE. Losses at the gene ends were 0 bases for V and 4 bases for J; bases not matched to a gene: 6. The CDR3 has 16 amino acids. This CDR3 reads CASSVASGQGSTEAFF. The CDR3 DNA follows: TGTGCCAGCAGCGTAGCCTCGGGACAGGGGTCCACTGAAGCTTTCTTT.

The chain links TRBV6-5 to TRBJ2-3; D remains ambiguous. V was clipped by 0 bases and J by 6 bases, with 10 bases between them. The germline CDR1 and CDR2 sequences are MNHEY and SVGAGI. This CDR3 contains 14 residues. The CDR3 loop reads CASSYSSTGDTQYF. CDR3 coding DNA: TGTGCCAGCAGTTACTCCTCTACCGGGGATACGCAGTATTTT.

This sequence joins TRBV7-6 and TRBJ2-1; perhaps TRBD1 as D (6 bases). V lost 5 bases and J 0 bases, leaving 14 bases between the germline ends. CDR3 size: 16 residues. Germline values: CDR1 SGHVS, CDR2 FNYEAQ. The CDR3 region has the DNA TGTGCCAGCAGCACGTACAGGGACCCCTCCTACAATGAGCAGTTCTTC. Amino acids: CASSTYRDPSYNEQFF.

V gene TRBV28 combines with J gene TRBJ2-7, with 8 bases identical to TRBD2. V gave up 2 bases and J gave up 5 bases; unmatched junction bases: 14. This CDR3 comprises 17 residues. CDR1 and CDR2 from the germline V gene are MDHEN and SYDVKM. CDR3 sequence: CASSLLAGEREFDEQYF. Here the CDR3 DNA reads TGTGCCAGCAGTTTACTTGCGGGGGAGCGGGAGTTCGACGAGCAGTACTTC. The full variable domain, rest sourced from reference TRBV28 and TRBJ2-7, is DVKVTQSSRYLVKRTGEKVFLECVQDMDHENMFWYRQDPGLGLRLIYFSYDVKMKEKGDIPEGYSVSREKKERFSLILESASTNQTSMYLCASSLLAGEREFDEQYFGPGTRLTVT.

V and J are TRBV9 and TRBJ1-2; a possible D gene is TRBD1 (6 bases). The CDR3 has 14 amino acids. Per the germline V gene, CDR1 is SGDLS and CDR2 is YYNGEE. V lost 3 bases and J lost 2, with 11 bases in between. The CDR3: CASSEQGGNYGYTF. The DNA for the CDR3 is TGTGCCAGCAGCGAACAGGGAGGGAACTATGGCTACACCTTC.

This sequence joins TRBV28 and TRBJ1-2, with TRBD1 as a possible D gene (5 bases). The V and J ends lost 3 bases and 2 bases respectively, with 7 bases between them. CDR3 length: 13 amino acids. CDR1 and CDR2 from the germline V gene are MDHEN and SYDVKM. The CDR3 sequence is CASSLKGNYGYTF. CDR3 DNA: TGTGCCAGCAGTTTGAAGGGGAACTATGGCTACACCTTC.

The chain uses TRBV29-1 and TRBJ2-1, with D maybe TRBD2 (6 bases). Trimming stripped 4 bases from V and 1 base from J, with 14 bases between. Germline CDR1 reads SQVTM; CDR2 reads ANQGSEA. CDR3 length: 15 residues. DNA for the CDR3: TGCAGCGTTGCCACGGGGGTGAGGTCCTACAATGAGCAGTTCTTC. As protein: CSVATGVRSYNEQFF.

The CDR3 nucleotides read TGTGCCAGCAGCCCAACCTATGCGGGGGCGATCTATGGCTACACCTTC. Translation gives CASSPTYAGAIYGYTF. This chain links TRBV11-2 with TRBJ1-2, with D perhaps matching TRBD1 (6 bases). Per the germline V gene, CDR1 is SGHAT and CDR2 is FQNNGV. Deletions cut 5 bases from V and 4 bases from J, with 20 bases between. CDR3 length equals 16 residues.

The V call is TRBV5-6, the J call TRBJ1-1, with TRBD1 identical over 8 bases. The CDR3 has 18 residues. Germline CDR1 is SGHDT and CDR2 is YYEEEE. V lost 3 bases, J lost 3 bases, and 16 bases stayed unmatched. DNA of the CDR3: TGTGCCAGCAGCTATCGGACAGGGTTACTATTATGGCACACTGAAGCTTTCTTT. It codes for CASSYRTGLLLWHTEAFF.

The chain joins TRBV27 to TRBJ1-2, with D unresolved. V lost 2 bases and J lost 8, with 12 bases in between. The CDR3 length is 13 residues. Germline V gene data show CDR1 as MNHEY and CDR2 as SMNVEV (reference sequence). Here the CDR3 DNA reads TGTGCCAGCAGTTTAGTCGCGGGATTCGGCTACACCTTC. Amino acid sequence: CASSLVAGFGYTF.

V gene TRBV5-6 combines with J gene TRBJ2-1, with 8 nucleotides matching TRBD1. This CDR3 contains 14 residues. Unmatched junction bases numbered 10, after V lost 4 bases and J lost 10 bases. Germline V gene lookup returns CDR1 SGHDT and CDR2 YYEEEE. The chain's CDR3 is CASSGETGVGEQFF. The CDR3 DNA follows: TGTGCCAGCAGCGGAGAGACAGGGGTTGGGGAGCAGTTCTTC.

Only one count was recorded for this clone. The gene calls are TRBV14 and TRBJ2-1; D perhaps matches TRBD2 (6 bases). Deletions cut 4 bases from V and 4 bases from J, with 14 bases between. The CDR3 runs 15 residues. Germline CDR1 is SGHDN and CDR2 is FVKESK. In DNA, the CDR3 is TGTGCCAGCAGCCTTCCCGGGACTTTATACAATGAGCAGTTCTTC. It codes for CASSLPGTLYNEQFF.

The sample holds one count of this clone. This chain links TRBV5-4 with TRBJ2-3; 8 nucleotides line up with TRBD2. Germline V gives CDR1 SGHNT, CDR2 YYREEE (reference sequence). The V segment lost 3 bases and the J segment 4 bases; nucleotides outside the gene matches: 10. There are 16 residues in the CDR3. This CDR3 is CASSSEPGGPPDTQYF. The CDR3 region has the DNA TGTGCCAGCAGCTCCGAGCCGGGAGGGCCCCCAGATACGCAGTATTTT.

This clone was found a few times. The rearrangement uses TRBV2 and TRBJ1-2; 8 nucleotides agree with TRBD1. CDR3 length equals 15 residues. Germline CDR1 is SNHLY and CDR2 is FYNNEI. The trim removed 6 bases at V and 7 bases at J, leaving 13 bases unmatched. The CDR3, as DNA: TGTGCCAGCAGGGATCTGCGGCAGGGGGCGGGTGGCTACACCTTC. As protein: CASRDLRQGAGGYTF. The entire variable domain, with the rest obtained from reference TRBV2 and TRBJ1-2, is as follows: EPEVTQTPSHQVTQMGQEVILRCVPISNHLYFYWYRQILGQKVEFLVSFYNNEISEKSEIFDDQFSVERPDGSNFTLKIRSTKLEDSAMYFCASRDLRQGAGGYTFGSGTRLTVV.

This clone was observed a few times. The chain is built from TRBV30 and TRBJ2-3; TRBD1 might be the D (6 bases). Germline-derived CDR1 and CDR2 are GTSNPN and SVGIG (reference sequence). The CDR3 loop spans 15 amino acids. V gave up 2 bases and J gave up 1 base, with 13 bases separating them. CDR3 region: CAWSPPGQRTDTQYF. As DNA, the CDR3 is TGTGCCTGGAGTCCACCCGGACAGCGCACAGATACGCAGTATTTT.

J is TRBJ1-6 and V is TRBV5-1; 9 positions match TRBD1. The V gene's germline CDR1 is SGHRS and CDR2 YFSETQ. The V and J ends lost 1 base and 9 bases, in that order; junction bases with no gene match: 11. The CDR3 runs to 17 residues. The CDR3 sequence: CASSLRQQGAQGSPLHF. In DNA form, the CDR3 reads TGCGCCAGCAGCTTGCGTCAACAGGGGGCGCAGGGTTCACCCCTCCACTTT.

This clone was detected only once. The rearrangement joins TRBV6-1 to TRBJ2-7, with TRBD2 matching over 12 bases. This CDR3 has 14 amino acids. V trimming: 7 bases; J trimming: 3 bases; junction bases outside the gene matches: 4. Germline V gives CDR1 MNHNS, CDR2 SASEGT. The CDR3 region has the DNA TGTGCCAGCACCTGGACTAGCGGGAACTACGAGCAGTACTTC. Its protein is CASTWTSGNYEQYF.

This chain joins TRBV11-1 and TRBJ1-1, with a possible D match to TRBD1 (6 bases). Germline V lookup: CDR1 SGHAT, CDR2 FQDESV (reference sequence). V was trimmed by 5 bases and J by 1 base, leaving 11 bases between them. This CDR3 has 14 residues. CDR3 loop: CASSLTGGNTEAFF. CDR3 nucleotide sequence: TGTGCCAGCAGCCTGACAGGTGGGAACACTGAAGCTTTCTTT.

The chain joins TRBV11-3 to TRBJ2-3, with 8 bases that match TRBD2. This CDR3 is 14 amino acids long. V was clipped by 1 base and J by 6 bases; unmatched bases: 3. CDR1 is SGHNT, CDR2 YENEEA, per germline. The CDR3 DNA sequence: TGTGCCAGCAGCTTAGGACTAGCGTCCGATACGCAGTATTTT. It codes for CASSLGLASDTQYF.

The chain combines TRBV2 with TRBJ2-1; TRBD1 aligns across 7 bases. CDR3 length equals 14 residues. Germline V gives CDR1 SNHLY, CDR2 FYNNEI. Trimming at V came to 3 bases and at J to 5 bases, leaving 4 bases not matched to a gene. The CDR3: CASSDWDSNNEQFF. For the CDR3, the DNA is TGTGCCAGCAGTGATTGGGACAGTAACAATGAGCAGTTCTTC.

The rearrangement links TRBV5-4 to TRBJ2-7; 7 nucleotides agree with TRBD1. Germline CDR1 is SGHNT and CDR2 is YYREEE (reference sequence). J lost 2 bases, V lost 4 bases, and 6 bases had no gene match. The CDR3 totals 14 residues. The CDR3 DNA is TGTGCCAGCAGCGACAGGGACGGAGCCTACGAGCAGTACTTC. This translates into CASSDRDGAYEQYF.

This chain links TRBV2 with TRBJ2-5, with 7 bases aligning to TRBD2. Germline CDR1 SNHLY, CDR2 FYNNEI. Trimming cost V 8 bases and J 5 bases; bases outside gene matches: 14. This CDR3 is built from 15 residues. The chain's CDR3 is CASARSSGGGETQYF. The CDR3 DNA sequence: TGTGCCAGCGCCAGGTCGTCGGGAGGCGGTGAGACCCAGTACTTC.

This clone showed up just a few times. The chain is built from TRBV4-2 and TRBJ2-7, with D unclear. The germline V gene encodes CDR1 LGHNA and CDR2 YNFKEQ. CDR3 length: 13 residues. Trimming stripped 0 bases from V and 8 bases from J, with 11 bases between. DNA of the CDR3: TGTGCCAGCAGCCAAGACTACGGTACGAAGCAGTACTTC. This sequence encodes CASSQDYGTKQYF.

The J gene is TRBJ1-1, the V gene TRBV7-2, with no clear D. The V gene lost 2 bases and the J gene lost 1 base, with 8 bases spanning the gap. The germline CDR1 and CDR2 sequences are SGHTA and FQGNSA. The CDR3 sequence is 14 residues long. The CDR3 DNA is TGTGCCAGCAGCTTAAGTAGCGGGAACACTGAAGCTTTCTTT. Its translation is CASSLSSGNTEAFF.

The chain combines TRBV28 with TRBJ2-1; tentative D call: TRBD2 (5 bases). CDR3 length: 14 residues. Germline CDR1 reads MDHEN; CDR2 reads SYDVKM. V lost 0 bases, J lost 9 bases, and 12 bases lay in between. CDR3 in DNA: TGTGCCAGCAGTTTATGGATGGACTCACCTGAGCAGTTCTTC. Its translation: CASSLWMDSPEQFF.

The rearrangement joins TRBV4-2 to TRBJ2-1, with 11 bases aligning to TRBD2. V lost 4 bases, J lost 4 bases, and 9 bases stayed unmatched. The CDR3 contains 17 residues. The germline V gene has CDR1 LGHNA and CDR2 YNFKEQ. The CDR3 bases are TGTGCCAGCAGCCGGGAGACCGGGACTAGCGGATACAATGAGCAGTTCTTC. Its protein product is CASSRETGTSGYNEQFF.

The chain links TRBV9 to TRBJ2-2, with 8 bases identical to TRBD1. V was pared by 3 bases and J by 7 bases, with 14 bases of the junction left unmatched. Germline V CDR1 and CDR2: SGDLS, YYNGEE. CDR3 length: 17 residues. CDR3 amino acids: CASSGFSGTGWNGELFF. Here the CDR3 DNA reads TGTGCCAGCAGCGGGTTCTCCGGGACAGGATGGAACGGGGAGCTGTTTTTT.

The chain couples TRBV9 to TRBJ2-2, with 7 bases lining up with TRBD1. The J segment lost 4 bases and the V segment lost 4 bases, leaving 7 bases of the junction unmatched. This CDR3 comprises 15 residues. Germline CDR1 is SGDLS and CDR2 is YYNGEE. CDR3 nucleotide sequence: TGTGCCAGCAGCTTACAGGGGTGGTTCACCGGGGAGCTGTTTTTT. It specifies CASSLQGWFTGELFF.

The chain uses TRBV19 and TRBJ2-2, with TRBD1 matching 8 bases. This CDR3 spans 19 amino acids. V lost 4 bases and J lost 1; bases outside the gene matches: 14. Germline V gives CDR1 LNHDA, CDR2 SQIVND (reference sequence). CDR3 nucleotides: TGTGCCAGTAGTAGCTACCGGGACAGGAGAACTCTGAACACCGGGGAGCTGTTTTTT. Translated, it gives CASSSYRDRRTLNTGELFF. The complete variable domain, with remaining parts taken from reference TRBV19 and TRBJ2-2, reads DGGITQSPKYLFRKEGQNVTLSCEQNLNHDAMYWYRQDPGQGLRLIYYSQIVNDFQKGDIAEGYSVSREKKESFPLTVTSAQKNPTAFYLCASSSYRDRRTLNTGELFFGEGSRLTVL.